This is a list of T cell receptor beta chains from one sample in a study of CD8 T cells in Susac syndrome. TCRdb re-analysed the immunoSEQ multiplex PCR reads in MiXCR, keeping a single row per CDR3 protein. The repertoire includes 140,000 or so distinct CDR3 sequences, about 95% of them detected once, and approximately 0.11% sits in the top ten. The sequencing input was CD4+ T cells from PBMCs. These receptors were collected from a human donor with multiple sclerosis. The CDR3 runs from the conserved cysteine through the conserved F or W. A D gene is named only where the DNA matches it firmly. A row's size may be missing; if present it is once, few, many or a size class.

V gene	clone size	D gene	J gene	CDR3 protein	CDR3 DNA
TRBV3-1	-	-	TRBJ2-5	CASSHRTLRDQETQYF	TGTGCCAGCAGCCATCGGACTCTCCGAGACCAAGAGACCCAGTACTTC
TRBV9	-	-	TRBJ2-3	CASSGRWTPPTDTQYF	TGTGCCAGCAGCGGACGCTGGACACCTCCGACAGATACGCAGTATTTT
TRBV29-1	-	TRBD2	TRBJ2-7	CSVEASGENRQYF	TGCAGCGTTGAGGCTAGCGGGGAAAATCGGCAGTACTTC
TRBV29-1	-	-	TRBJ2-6	CSVDTGAGGSGANVLTF	TGCAGCGTTGACACAGGGGCGGGAGGATCTGGGGCCAACGTCCTGACTTTC
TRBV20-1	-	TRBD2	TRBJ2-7	CSARDVASGSISYEQYF	TGCAGTGCTAGAGATGTGGCTAGCGGGAGTATATCCTACGAGCAGTACTTC
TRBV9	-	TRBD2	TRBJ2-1	CASSDRLAGGPRLSYNEQFF	TGTGCCAGCAGCGACCGACTAGCGGGAGGACCGAGGCTCTCCTACAATGAGCAGTTCTTC
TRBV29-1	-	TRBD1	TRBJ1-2	CSGGGQGYGYTF	TGCAGCGGGGGGGGACAGGGATATGGCTACACCTTC
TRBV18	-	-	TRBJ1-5	CASSQQGQPQHF	TGTGCCAGCTCACAACAGGGTCAGCCCCAGCATTTT
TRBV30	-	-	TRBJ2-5	CAWSRGETQYF	TGTGCCTGGAGTCGGGGGGAGACCCAGTACTTC
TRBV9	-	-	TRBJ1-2	CASNPGAEANYGYTF	TGTGCCAGCAACCCGGGCGCGGAGGCTAACTATGGCTACACCTTC
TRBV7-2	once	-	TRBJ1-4	CASSLGGGDEKLFF	TGTGCCAGCAGCTTAGGGGGCGGCGATGAAAAACTGTTTTTT
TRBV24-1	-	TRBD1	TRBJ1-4	CATSEGGTGDNEKLFF	TGTGCCACCAGTGAGGGGGGGACAGGAGATAATGAAAAACTGTTTTTT
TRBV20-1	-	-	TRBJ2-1	CSARYEQFF	TGCAGTGCTAGGTACGAGCAGTTCTTC
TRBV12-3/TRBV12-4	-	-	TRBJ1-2	CASSLSPPVNYGYTF	TGTGCCAGCAGTTTATCCCCCCCGGTAAACTATGGCTACACCTTC
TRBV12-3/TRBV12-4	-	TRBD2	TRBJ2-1	CASSLSVAGPPGQFF	TGTGCCAGCAGTTTATCGGTAGCGGGACCCCCTGGGCAGTTCTTC
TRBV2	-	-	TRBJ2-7	CASSLRVGSYEQYF	TGTGCCAGCAGCCTCAGGGTAGGTTCCTACGAGCAGTACTTC
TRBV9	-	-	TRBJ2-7	CASSVAPGASSYEQYF	TGTGCCAGCAGCGTAGCTCCAGGGGCTAGCTCCTACGAGCAGTACTTC
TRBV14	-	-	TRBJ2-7	CASGVQGYYEQYF	TGTGCCAGCGGGGTGCAGGGCTACTACGAGCAGTACTTC
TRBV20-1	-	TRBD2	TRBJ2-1	CSAKESSGYNEQFF	TGCAGTGCTAAGGAATCTAGCGGGTACAATGAGCAGTTCTTC
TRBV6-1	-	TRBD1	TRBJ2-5	CASSDPGGEGTQYF	TGTGCCAGCAGTGACCCAGGGGGCGAGGGGACCCAGTACTTC
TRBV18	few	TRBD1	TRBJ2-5	CASSPGQGETQYF	TGTGCCAGCTCACCAGGACAGGGGGAGACCCAGTACTTC
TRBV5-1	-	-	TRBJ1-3	CASSSAGMAGNTIYF	TGCGCCAGCAGCTCGGCAGGGATGGCCGGAAACACCATATATTTT
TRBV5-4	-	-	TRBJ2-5	CASSGAIGRETQYF	TGTGCCAGCAGCGGCGCGATTGGGAGGGAGACCCAGTACTTC
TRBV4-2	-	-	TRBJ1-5	CASSQASSNQPQHF	TGTGCCAGCTCCCAGGCTTCTAGCAATCAGCCCCAGCATTTT
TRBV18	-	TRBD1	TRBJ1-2	CASSPPRTGVDYGYTF	TGTGCCAGCTCACCACCCAGAACAGGGGTGGACTATGGCTACACCTTC
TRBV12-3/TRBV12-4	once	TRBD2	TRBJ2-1	CASSLQGTSGSYEQFF	TGTGCCAGCAGTTTACAAGGGACTAGCGGGAGCTATGAGCAGTTCTTC
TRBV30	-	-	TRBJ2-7	CAWSLEPGRRYEQYF	TGTGCCTGGAGTCTAGAACCGGGACGGCGCTACGAGCAGTACTTC